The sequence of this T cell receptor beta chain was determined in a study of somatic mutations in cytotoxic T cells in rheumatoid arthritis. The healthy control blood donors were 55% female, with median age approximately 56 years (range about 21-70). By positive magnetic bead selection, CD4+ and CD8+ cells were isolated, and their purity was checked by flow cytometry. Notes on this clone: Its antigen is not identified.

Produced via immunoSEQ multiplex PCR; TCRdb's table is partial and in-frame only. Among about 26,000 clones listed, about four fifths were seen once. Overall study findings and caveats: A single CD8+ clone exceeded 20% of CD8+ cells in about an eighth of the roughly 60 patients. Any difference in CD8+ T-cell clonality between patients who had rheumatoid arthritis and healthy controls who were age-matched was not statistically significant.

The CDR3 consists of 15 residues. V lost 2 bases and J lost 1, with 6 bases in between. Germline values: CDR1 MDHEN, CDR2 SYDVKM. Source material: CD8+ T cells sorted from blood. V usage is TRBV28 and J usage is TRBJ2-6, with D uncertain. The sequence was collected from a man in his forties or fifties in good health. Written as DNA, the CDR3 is TGTGCCAGCAGTTTACGACCTTCTGGGGCCAACGTCCTGACTTTC. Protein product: CASSLRPSGANVLTF.